What follows is one T cell receptor beta chain and its context. This sample stems from a study of blood T cell repertoires in COVID-19. The junction had 19 bases not matched to a gene; V was cut back by 4 bases and J by 8 bases. CDR1 KGHSH and CDR2 LQKENI come from the germline V gene. There are 19 residues in the CDR3. Using immunoSEQ multiplex PCR, the repertoire was profiled, and TCRdb retains in-frame clones only, with some absent. This table has around 72,000 clones, less than 85% appearing once. Sequencing was carried out using peripheral blood. This sequence joins TRBV18 and TRBJ2-1; 11 positions agree with TRBD1. The clonotype comes from a woman at least 80 years old with acute or convalescent COVID-19. The CDR3 protein is CASSLQLGQGDLQEDEQFF. The CDR3 nucleotides are TGTGCCAGCTCACTGCAACTGGGACAGGGGGATCTACAGGAGGATGAGCAGTTCTTC.